These T cell receptor beta chains were read from a single sample in a study of T cells after yellow fever vaccination. Via MiXCR, TCRdb re-called the 5' RACE reads, giving one row per CDR3 protein. Here the sample spans 150,000 to 200,000 distinct CDR3 sequences, 9.3% being singletons. The sequencing here drew on CD8+ T cells sorted from PBMCs, taken 45 days after the yellow fever booster vaccination. These receptor sequences come from a man aged 18 to 30 who received the YFV17D yellow fever vaccine. The CDR3 runs from the conserved cysteine through the conserved F or W. D genes are given only for firm matches. Clone size is given for some rows only: seen once, a few or many times, or a class if the clone is expanded.

clone size,D gene,J gene,V gene,CDR3 protein,CDR3 DNA
many,-,TRBJ2-3,TRBV6-6,CASSYRGGGPDTQYF,TGTGCCAGCAGTTACAGAGGCGGGGGCCCAGATACGCAGTATTTT
few,TRBD2,TRBJ2-3,TRBV7-3,CASSEVAGSLDTQYF,TGTGCCAGCAGTGAGGTAGCGGGGTCGCTAGATACGCAGTATTTT
few,-,TRBJ1-4,TRBV6-5,CASSYSTRVAEKLFF,TGTGCCAGCAGTTACTCGACAAGGGTTGCTGAAAAACTGTTTTTT
-,-,TRBJ2-1,TRBV28,CASTVTGYSYNEQFF,TGTGCCAGCACCGTAACAGGATACTCCTACAATGAGCAGTTCTTC
-,-,TRBJ2-7,TRBV7-9,CASSLDVGASSYEQYF,TGTGCCAGCAGCTTAGACGTAGGGGCGAGCTCCTACGAGCAGTACTTC
many,TRBD2,TRBJ2-2,TRBV7-9,CASSGSLLLASGNTGELFF,TGTGCCAGCAGCGGATCTCTTTTACTAGCGTCGGGGAACACCGGGGAGCTGTTTTTT
many,TRBD1,TRBJ2-3,TRBV7-2,CASSFGTGFTDTQYF,TGTGCCAGCAGCTTTGGGACAGGGTTCACAGATACGCAGTATTTT
few,-,TRBJ1-1,TRBV7-9,CASSPDSPWNTEAFF,TGTGCCAGCAGCCCGGACAGCCCCTGGAACACTGAAGCTTTCTTT
-,TRBD2,TRBJ2-3,TRBV6-2/TRBV6-3,CASSPEILAGGTDTQYF,TGTGCCAGCAGCCCGGAGATTCTAGCGGGGGGGACAGATACGCAGTATTTT
-,TRBD2,TRBJ2-1,TRBV4-3,CASSQEGGGALNEQFF,TGCGCCAGCAGCCAAGAGGGCGGGGGGGCTCTCAATGAGCAGTTCTTC
few,TRBD2,TRBJ2-7,TRBV4-3,CASSQDPLAGGSYEQYF,TGCGCCAGCAGCCAAGACCCCCTGGCGGGGGGGAGCTACGAGCAGTACTTC
-,TRBD1,TRBJ2-3,TRBV6-5,CASSSIYDRDRFTDTQYF,TGTGCCAGCAGTTCTATCTATGATCGGGACAGATTCACAGATACGCAGTATTTT
few,-,TRBJ2-7,TRBV10-1,CASSPVRTLDFSYEQYF,TGCGCCAGCAGTCCCGTACGAACCCTAGACTTCTCCTACGAGCAGTACTTC
many,TRBD1,TRBJ1-2,TRBV4-3,CASSQDQGARGYTF,TGCGCCAGCAGCCAAGATCAGGGGGCGCGAGGCTACACCTTC
-,TRBD1,TRBJ1-1,TRBV6-1,CASSLPTGMNTEAFF,TGTGCCAGCAGTCTACCGACAGGGATGAACACTGAAGCTTTCTTT
few,TRBD1,TRBJ1-1,TRBV5-1,CASSSWGQGDTEAFF,TGCGCCAGCAGCTCCTGGGGACAGGGGGACACTGAAGCTTTCTTT
many,TRBD1,TRBJ2-7,TRBV5-1,CASSPGQGAYEQYF,TGCGCCAGCAGCCCGGGACAGGGGGCCTACGAGCAGTACTTC
-,TRBD1,TRBJ1-5,TRBV15,CATSRDRGNQPQHF,TGTGCCACCAGCAGAGACAGGGGGAATCAGCCCCAGCATTTT
-,TRBD2,TRBJ2-3,TRBV4-2,CASSQGAGLAGIFTDTQYF,TGTGCCAGCAGCCAAGGGGCCGGACTAGCGGGAATATTCACAGATACGCAGTATTTT
-,TRBD1,TRBJ1-5,TRBV20-1,CSAEDRPGGQPQHF,TGCAGTGCTGAGGACAGGCCGGGCGGTCAGCCCCAGCATTTT
many,TRBD2,TRBJ2-1,TRBV29-1,CSVEFAGGPVNEQFF,TGCAGCGTTGAATTCGCGGGGGGGCCCGTCAATGAGCAGTTCTTC
few,-,TRBJ1-6,TRBV7-9,CASSLTAGNSPLHF,TGTGCCAGCAGCTTGACGGCAGGCAATTCACCCCTCCACTTT
-,TRBD2,TRBJ2-1,TRBV10-2,CASSGGRRRYNEQFF,TGCGCCAGCAGTGGCGGGAGACGGCGATACAATGAGCAGTTCTTC
-,-,TRBJ2-6,TRBV4-1,CASSARSYSGANVLTF,TGCGCCAGCAGCGCCCGTTCTTACTCTGGGGCCAACGTCCTGACTTTC
few,-,TRBJ2-7,TRBV5-1,CASSLQGSSYEQYF,TGCGCCAGCAGCTTACAGGGTAGCTCCTACGAGCAGTACTTC
-,TRBD2,TRBJ2-3,TRBV7-9,CASSPTSGGVDTQYF,TGTGCCAGCAGCCCGACTAGCGGGGGGGTGGATACGCAGTATTTT
few,-,TRBJ2-7,TRBV7-8,CASSLGNGVNEQYF,TGTGCCAGCAGCTTAGGGAATGGGGTGAACGAGCAGTACTTC
-,TRBD1,TRBJ2-1,TRBV6-5,CASSTTGYAVNEQFF,TGTGCCAGCAGTACGACAGGGTATGCAGTTAATGAGCAGTTCTTC
-,TRBD1,TRBJ2-3,TRBV7-6,CASSQRTGKSTDTQYF,TGTGCCAGCAGCCAAAGGACAGGGAAGAGCACAGATACGCAGTATTTT
-,TRBD1,TRBJ1-1,TRBV19,CASSGTGARNTEAFF,TGTGCCAGCTCCGGGACAGGGGCGAGGAACACTGAAGCTTTCTTT
few,-,TRBJ1-1,TRBV4-1,CASSQGGLNTEAFF,TGCGCCAGCAGCCAAGGTGGCCTGAACACTGAAGCTTTCTTT
-,-,TRBJ2-5,TRBV30,CAWSAGSEETQYF,TGTGCCTGGAGCGCAGGGTCGGAGGAGACCCAGTACTTC
many,-,TRBJ2-5,TRBV5-5,CASSSPGREETQYF,TGTGCCAGCAGCTCCCCGGGACGGGAAGAGACCCAGTACTTC
few,-,TRBJ1-2,TRBV6-6,CASSYGTLDYGYTF,TGTGCCAGCAGTTACGGAACTCTGGACTATGGCTACACCTTC
-,TRBD2,TRBJ2-1,TRBV11-2,CASSLGGLGEYNEQFF,TGTGCCAGCAGCTTAGGGGGACTAGGGGAGTACAATGAGCAGTTCTTC
-,-,TRBJ2-3,TRBV4-3,CASSQETEDTQYF,TGCGCCAGCAGCCAAGAGACGGAGGATACGCAGTATTTT
-,TRBD2,TRBJ2-3,TRBV11-2,CASSLSSGEWADTQYF,TGTGCCAGCAGCTTAAGCAGCGGGGAGTGGGCAGATACGCAGTATTTT
few,TRBD2,TRBJ2-1,TRBV4-3,CASSASLAGRCSYNEQFF,TGCGCCAGCAGCGCTAGCTTAGCGGGGCGATGCTCCTACAATGAGCAGTTCTTC
few,TRBD1,TRBJ1-3,TRBV4-1,CASSPNRDRSNTIYF,TGCGCCAGCAGCCCCAACCGGGACAGGTCTAACACCATATATTTT